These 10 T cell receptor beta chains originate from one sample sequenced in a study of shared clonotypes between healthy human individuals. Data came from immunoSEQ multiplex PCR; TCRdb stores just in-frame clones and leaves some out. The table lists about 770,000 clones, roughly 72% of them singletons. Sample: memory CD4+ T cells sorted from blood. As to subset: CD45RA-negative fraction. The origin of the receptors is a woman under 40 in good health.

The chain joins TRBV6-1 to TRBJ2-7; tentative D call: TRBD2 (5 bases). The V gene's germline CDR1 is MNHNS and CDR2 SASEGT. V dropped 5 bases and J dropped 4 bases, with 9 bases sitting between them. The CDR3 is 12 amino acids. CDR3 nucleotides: TGTGCCAGCAGTCAGACTAATTACGAGCAGTACTTC. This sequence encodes CASSQTNYEQYF.

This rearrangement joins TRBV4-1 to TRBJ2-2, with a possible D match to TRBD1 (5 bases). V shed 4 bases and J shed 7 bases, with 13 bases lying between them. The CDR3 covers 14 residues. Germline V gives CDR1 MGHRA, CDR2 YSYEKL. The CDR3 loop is CASSRIGVGGELFF. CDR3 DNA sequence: TGCGCCAGCAGCCGTATAGGGGTCGGCGGGGAGCTGTTTTTT.

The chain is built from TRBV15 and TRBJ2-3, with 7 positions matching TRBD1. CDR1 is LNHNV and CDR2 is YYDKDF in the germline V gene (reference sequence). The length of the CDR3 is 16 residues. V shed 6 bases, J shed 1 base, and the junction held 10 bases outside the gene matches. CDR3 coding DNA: TGTGCCACCAGTAGTTGCCCGGGACAGCGCACAGATACGCAGTATTTT. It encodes CATSSCPGQRTDTQYF.

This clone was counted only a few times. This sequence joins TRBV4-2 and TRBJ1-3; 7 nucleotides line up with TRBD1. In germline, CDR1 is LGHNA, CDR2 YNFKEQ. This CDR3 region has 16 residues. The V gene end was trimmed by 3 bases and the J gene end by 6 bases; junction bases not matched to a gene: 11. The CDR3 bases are TGTGCCAGCAGCCAGAGTCTTGGGACAGTGGCAAACACCATATATTTT. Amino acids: CASSQSLGTVANTIYF.

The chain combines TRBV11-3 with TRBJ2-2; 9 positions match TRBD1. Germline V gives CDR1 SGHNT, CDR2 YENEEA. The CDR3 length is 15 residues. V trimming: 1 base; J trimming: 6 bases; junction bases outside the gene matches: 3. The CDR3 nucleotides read TGTGCCAGCAGCTTAGCCCGGACAGGGGCCGGGGAGCTGTTTTTT. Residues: CASSLARTGAGELFF.

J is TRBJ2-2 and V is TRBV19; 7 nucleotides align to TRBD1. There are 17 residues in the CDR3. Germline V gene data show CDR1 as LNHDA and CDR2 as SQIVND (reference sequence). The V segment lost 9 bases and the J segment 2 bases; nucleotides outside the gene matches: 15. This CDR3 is CASATGVLPLNTGELFF. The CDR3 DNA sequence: TGTGCCAGCGCCACAGGGGTCCTACCCCTAAACACCGGGGAGCTGTTTTTT.

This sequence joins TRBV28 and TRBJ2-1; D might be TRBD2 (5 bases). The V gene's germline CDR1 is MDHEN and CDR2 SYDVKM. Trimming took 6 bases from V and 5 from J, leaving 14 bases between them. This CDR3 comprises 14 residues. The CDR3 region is CASRQDLWDNEQFF. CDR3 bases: TGTGCCAGCAGGCAGGACTTATGGGACAATGAGCAGTTCTTC.

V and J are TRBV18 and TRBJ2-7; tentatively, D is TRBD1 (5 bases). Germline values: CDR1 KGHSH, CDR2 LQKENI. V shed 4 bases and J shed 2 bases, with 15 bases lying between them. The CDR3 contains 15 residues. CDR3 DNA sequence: TGTGCCAGCTCACGGAACCCAGACAGTACCTACGAGCAGTACTTC. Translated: CASSRNPDSTYEQYF. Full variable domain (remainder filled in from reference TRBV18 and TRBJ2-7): NAGVMQNPRHLVRRRGQEARLRCSPMKGHSHVYWYRQLPEEGLKFMVYLQKENIIDESGMPKERFSAEFPKEGPSILRIQQVVRGDSAAYFCASSRNPDSTYEQYFGPGTRLTVT.

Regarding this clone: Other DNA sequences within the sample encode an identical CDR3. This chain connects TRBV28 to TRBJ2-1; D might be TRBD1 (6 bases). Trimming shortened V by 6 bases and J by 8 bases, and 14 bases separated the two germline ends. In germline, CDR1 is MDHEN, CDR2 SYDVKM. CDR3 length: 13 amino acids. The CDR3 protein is CASSPARGYEQFF. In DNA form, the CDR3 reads TGTGCCAGCAGCCCCGCGAGGGGGTATGAGCAGTTCTTC.

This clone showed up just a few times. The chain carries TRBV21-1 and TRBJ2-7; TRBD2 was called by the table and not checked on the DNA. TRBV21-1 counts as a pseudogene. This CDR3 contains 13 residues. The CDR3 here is CASSKAPGYEQYF. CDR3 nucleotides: TGTGCCAGCAGCAAAGCTCCCGGTTACGAGCAGTACTTC.